This paragraph reports one TCR beta chain. No antigen is known for it. There are no base qualities to consult, and no much larger clone falls within one base. Taken from cysteine to phenylalanine, the CDR3 has 15 residues. Just the 45-base CDR3 DNA is kept, in frame starting at base 1. The V and J ends are trimmed by 4 bases and 1 base, leaving 12 bases between them. CDR1 SEHNR and CDR2 FQNEAQ were looked up in the germline V gene (reference sequence). The record originates from a study of technical replicates of blood from a few donors (dated by TCRdb to 2015 to 2018). Library preparation employed the immunoSEQ multiplex PCR assay. The immuneACCESS repertoire file appears here via TCRdb, limited to in-frame rearrangements. These files lack a portion of the clones; in checked studies, under half of the deficit traces to unresolved V genes, and the cause of the others is not known. This sample holds some 67,000 clones; 95% to 98% were observed only once. The ten biggest clones cover around 0.16% of the sample.

This receptor was obtained from a human donor in good health. The chain is made from TRBV7-9 and TRBJ2-3; TRBD1 might be the D gene, on 6 matching bases. Source material: T cells isolated from PBMCs. The nucleotide sequence reads as follows: TGTGCCAGCAGCTCAAGAACAGGGCGCACAGATACGCAGTATTTT. This encodes CASSSRTGRTDTQYF.